The T cell receptor (beta chain) under discussion was sequenced for a study of CXCR3-negative and CXCR3-positive naive CD8 T cells. The TRB libraries of cDNA were built by UMI-labeled 5' RACE. Reprocessing the 5' RACE reads, TCRdb reports a single entry for every CDR3 protein and omits DNA. The sample has around 29,000 distinct CDR3 sequences. CDR3 length equals 11 residues. CDR1 SQVTM and CDR2 ANQGSEA come from the germline V gene. V usage is TRBV29-1 and J usage is TRBJ2-7. The sample was memory CD8+ T cells from blood. This clonotype was obtained from a human donor in good health. Some clones in this sample may be carry-over from other donors' samples. The CDR3 is CSVEGQFEQYF.